Presented here are 25 T cell receptor beta chains from one specimen sequenced in a study of T-cell reconstitution after alpha-beta-depleted transplantation in children. A library of TCRbeta sequences, prepared with unique molecular identifiers, was generated. TCRdb ran MiXCR on the PCR reads and lists one entry per CDR3 protein. The sample consists of nearly 550,000 distinct CDR3 sequences, approximately 20% of them appearing once. The source was PBMCs from the stem cell graft donor, collected from the stem cell graft. The receptors were sampled from a human donor who donated a stem cell graft to a child with acute lymphoblastic leukemia.

This chain joins TRBV20-1 and TRBJ2-5, with D tentatively TRBD1 or TRBD2 (5 bases each). The CDR3 sequence is 15 residues long. Germline V lookup: CDR1 DFQATT, CDR2 SNEGSKA (reference sequence). With 0 bases removed from V and 1 base from J, the gap between germline ends came to 12 bases. This chain's CDR3 is CSARDGRGTQETQYF. For the CDR3, the DNA is TGCAGTGCTAGAGATGGGAGAGGGACCCAAGAGACCCAGTACTTC.

The V and J genes are TRBV7-9 and TRBJ2-3, with D possibly TRBD2 on 6 matching bases. Trimming pared 2 bases from V and 3 bases from J, leaving 12 bases between. The CDR3 has 15 amino acids. Looked up from germline, CDR1 is SEHNR and CDR2 is FQNEAQ (reference sequence). Here the CDR3 DNA reads TGTGCCAGCAGCTTATTGGGCGGGGAAACAGATACGCAGTATTTT. Amino acids: CASSLLGGETDTQYF.

The genes are TRBV5-1 and TRBJ2-7, with 8 bases identical to TRBD2. CDR1 is SGHRS, CDR2 YFSETQ, per germline. The CDR3 totals 15 residues. The junction had 6 bases not matched to a gene; V was cut back by 2 bases and J by 2 bases. The CDR3 region has the DNA TGCGCCAGCAGCTTAGCGGGAGTGAGCGCCTACGAGCAGTACTTC. This encodes CASSLAGVSAYEQYF.

This clonotype turned up a few times. The chain couples TRBV5-1 to TRBJ2-1, with 8 bases aligning to TRBD1. Germline loops: CDR1 SGHRS, CDR2 YFSETQ. The CDR3 has 16 residues. J gave up 2 bases and V 4 bases, and 8 bases lay outside the gene matches. The CDR3 protein is CASSGRTGSTYNEQFF. The CDR3, as DNA: TGCGCCAGCAGCGGACGGACAGGGAGCACCTACAATGAGCAGTTCTTC.

This clonotype showed up just a few times. The rearrangement uses TRBV27 and TRBJ1-2; D not resolved. The V end was cut by 3 bases, the J end by 5 bases, with 10 bases between. CDR3 length: 13 residues. The V gene's germline CDR1 is MNHEY and CDR2 SMNVEV (reference sequence). The CDR3 spells CASSFPGGYGYTF. Written as DNA, the CDR3 is TGTGCCAGCAGTTTCCCCGGAGGGTATGGCTACACCTTC.

This chain joins TRBV20-1 and TRBJ2-3; TRBD2 agrees at 8 bases. The CDR3 extends over 15 amino acids. The V gene end was trimmed by 6 bases and the J gene end by 2 bases; junction bases not matched to a gene: 10. Germline V gene sequence: CDR1 DFQATT, CDR2 SNEGSKA (reference sequence). The CDR3 loop is CSALLTSENTDTQYF. CDR3 in DNA: TGCAGTGCCCTTCTGACTAGCGAGAACACAGATACGCAGTATTTT.

This clonotype was detected a few times. The chain is built from TRBV9 and TRBJ2-3; D uncertain. CDR3 length: 14 residues. Germline CDR1 and CDR2: SGDLS and YYNGEE. V was trimmed by 0 bases and J by 2 bases, leaving 7 bases between them. CDR3 region: CASSVGSSTDTQYF. In DNA, the CDR3 is TGTGCCAGCAGCGTAGGTTCGTCCACAGATACGCAGTATTTT.

There are a few counts of this clonotype. The chain combines TRBV3-1 with TRBJ2-1; 7 bases align to TRBD2. This CDR3 has 15 amino acids. V dropped 2 bases and J dropped 5; count of bases not matched to a gene: 6. Germline V gene sequence: CDR1 LGHDT, CDR2 YNNKEL (reference sequence). The CDR3 is CASSQPGLRDNEQFF. In DNA, the CDR3 is TGTGCCAGCAGCCAACCGGGACTAAGAGACAATGAGCAGTTCTTC.

This sequence joins TRBV27 and TRBJ2-7; 7 positions agree with TRBD2. V gave up 6 bases and J gave up 2 bases; unmatched junction bases: 16. Germline CDR1 MNHEY, CDR2 SMNVEV (reference sequence). CDR3 size: 17 residues. The CDR3 loop reads CASSHFTTSWGPYEQYF. CDR3 DNA: TGTGCCAGCAGCCATTTTACGACTAGCTGGGGCCCCTACGAGCAGTACTTC.

The chain is built from TRBV12-3 or TRBV12-4 and TRBJ2-7, with 7 bases matching TRBD1. The CDR3 sequence is 15 residues long. Trimming at V came to 6 bases and at J to 0 bases, leaving 8 bases not matched to a gene. The DNA of the CDR3 is TGTGCCAGCAGGGGGGACCGGGACAGCTCCTACGAGCAGTACTTC. This gives the protein CASRGDRDSSYEQYF.

This clonotype was picked up a small number of times. The chain employs TRBV12-5 and TRBJ2-3, with a tentative D call TRBD2 (5 bases). This CDR3 region has 16 residues. CDR1 LGHNT and CDR2 FRNRAP come from the germline V gene. The ends were cut back, 0 bases at V and 1 base at J, with 11 bases in the middle. The DNA for the CDR3 is TGTGCTAGTGGTTTGGTAGTCAGCGGCCGCACAGATACGCAGTATTTT. Its protein is CASGLVVSGRTDTQYF.

The rearrangement joins TRBV29-1 to TRBJ2-7; 10 positions agree with TRBD1. The CDR3 runs to 15 residues. Germline CDR1 reads SQVTM; CDR2 reads ANQGSEA. V shed 4 bases and J 6 bases; nucleotides not matched to a gene: 12. The CDR3 here is CSVGGSGTGEAEQYF. The CDR3 DNA follows: TGCAGCGTTGGGGGCAGCGGGACAGGGGAGGCCGAGCAGTACTTC.

The chain links TRBV11-1 to TRBJ1-1, with D possibly matching TRBD1 (6 bases). There are 14 residues in the CDR3. Germline V gene lookup returns CDR1 SGHAT and CDR2 FQDESV (reference sequence). The V and J ends lost 5 bases and 4 bases respectively, with 14 bases between them. The CDR3 region has the DNA TGTGCCAGCAGCCAGAGAGCAGGGGTCACTGAAGCTTTCTTT. It specifies CASSQRAGVTEAFF.

This clonotype showed up just a few times. The rearrangement links TRBV29-1 to TRBJ2-1, with 10 bases fitting TRBD2. The V gene end was trimmed by 4 bases and the J gene end by 9 bases; junction bases not matched to a gene: 9. The CDR3 runs to 14 residues. Germline CDR1 is SQVTM and CDR2 is ANQGSEA. Here the CDR3 reads CSVAGSSGSVEQFF. CDR3 coding DNA: TGCAGCGTTGCCGGCTCTAGCGGGAGTGTTGAGCAGTTCTTC.

The chain has TRBV29-1 and TRBJ2-7, with 11 bases identical to TRBD2. V gave up 5 bases and J gave up 1 base; unmatched junction bases: 4. CDR3 length: 14 amino acids. CDR1 and CDR2 (germline): SQVTM, ANQGSEA. The CDR3 DNA sequence: TGCAGCGTTCTTGGGACTAGCGGTTCCTACGAGCAGTACTTC. Its translation: CSVLGTSGSYEQYF.

This clonotype was detected a few times. The chain links TRBV12-3 or TRBV12-4 to TRBJ1-2, with D hard to call. CDR3 size: 12 residues. V dropped 3 bases and J dropped 3 bases, with 5 bases sitting between them. The CDR3 loop reads CASSFRDYGYTF. In DNA, the CDR3 is TGTGCCAGCAGTTTTCGGGACTATGGCTACACCTTC.

This clonotype was detected only a few times. This chain uses TRBV5-1 with TRBJ1-1, with D maybe TRBD1 (6 bases). Trimming removed 2 bases from V and 7 bases from J, with 18 bases in between. The CDR3 is made up of 15 amino acids. The germline gives CDR1 SGHRS, CDR2 YFSETQ. CDR3 sequence: CASSLNRGQTGEAFF. The CDR3 DNA reads as TGCGCCAGCAGCTTAAACCGCGGGCAGACAGGTGAAGCTTTCTTT. Together with reference TRBV5-1 and TRBJ1-1, the CDR3 gives the full variable domain: KAGVTQTPRYLIKTRGQQVTLSCSPISGHRSVSWYQQTPGQGLQFLFEYFSETQRNKGNFPGRFSGRQFSNSRSEMNVSTLELGDSALYLCASSLNRGQTGEAFFGQGTRLTVV.

The gene calls are TRBV5-1 and TRBJ1-4, with no clear D. The CDR3 runs to 14 residues. CDR1 SGHRS and CDR2 YFSETQ come from the germline V gene. V was cut by 4 bases and J by 5 bases, with 12 bases left in between. The DNA of the CDR3 is TGCGCCAGCAGCCGGGCCTGGGAGAATGAAAAACTGTTTTTT. Its protein is CASSRAWENEKLFF.

This clonotype was seen a few times. This rearrangement joins TRBV5-1 to TRBJ2-2; 10 bases match TRBD2. V gave up 0 bases and J gave up 6 bases; unmatched junction bases: 5. Germline V gives CDR1 SGHRS, CDR2 YFSETQ. The CDR3 consists of 16 residues. The CDR3 loop is CASSLAGLAGAGELFF. As DNA, the CDR3 is TGCGCCAGCAGCTTGGCAGGGCTAGCGGGAGCCGGGGAGCTGTTTTTT.

The gene calls are TRBV18 and TRBJ1-6; 9 nucleotides line up with TRBD1. Germline trimming cut 6 bases from V and 7 bases from J; bases unmatched to any gene: 4. CDR3 length: 14 amino acids. Looked up from germline, CDR1 is KGHSH and CDR2 is LQKENI. The CDR3 DNA reads TGTGCCAGCTCTCGGGACAGGGCGAATTCACCCCTCCACTTT. It translates to CASSRDRANSPLHF.

A few counts support this clonotype. V gene TRBV7-9 combines with J gene TRBJ2-1, with 9 bases that match TRBD1. Germline V lookup: CDR1 SEHNR, CDR2 FQNEAQ (reference sequence). After removal of 5 bases from V and 2 bases from J, the junction contained 4 bases not matched to a gene. The CDR3 totals 15 residues. The CDR3 sequence is CASSHRDRAYNEQFF. The DNA of the CDR3 is TGTGCCAGCAGCCACCGGGACAGGGCCTACAATGAGCAGTTCTTC.

This clonotype has just a few counts. The chain links TRBV20-1 to TRBJ2-7; 8 nucleotides line up with TRBD2. The germline CDR1 and CDR2 sequences are DFQATT and SNEGSKA (reference sequence). The J segment lost 6 bases and the V segment lost 1 base, leaving 11 bases of the junction unmatched. This CDR3 spans 15 amino acids. DNA of the CDR3: TGCAGTGCTAGAGCGTGGACTAGCCGTTCTTCCGAGCAGTACTTC. Amino acid sequence: CSARAWTSRSSEQYF.

This chain uses TRBV20-1 with TRBJ1-1; D perhaps matches TRBD1 (5 bases). The CDR3 is 11 residues long. The V end lost 6 bases, the J end lost 7 bases, and 12 bases lay between the germline ends. The germline V gene has CDR1 DFQATT and CDR2 SNEGSKA (reference sequence). The CDR3: CSAKQVVEAFF. The CDR3 bases are TGCAGTGCCAAACAGGTAGTTGAAGCTTTCTTT.

This clonotype was detected only a few times. The chain carries TRBV10-3 and TRBJ1-5; 8 nucleotides align to TRBD1. After removal of 4 bases from V and 6 bases from J, the junction contained 5 bases not matched to a gene. The CDR3 is 14 residues long. Per the germline V gene, CDR1 is ENHRY and CDR2 is SYGVKD. The CDR3 here is CAISVTGVGQPQHF. The CDR3 region has the DNA TGTGCCATCAGTGTGACAGGGGTCGGTCAGCCCCAGCATTTT.

The CDR3 DNA sequence: TGTGCCAGCAGTTTTGGAGGACTAGCGGGAGCGCAAGAGACCCAGTACTTC. Its translation is CASSFGGLAGAQETQYF. The chain links TRBV12-3 or TRBV12-4 to TRBJ2-5; 13 nucleotides line up with TRBD2. V gave up 3 bases and J gave up 2 bases; unmatched junction bases: 6. The CDR3 is made up of 17 amino acids.